This T cell receptor (beta chain) emerged from a study of blood T cell repertoires in COVID-19. The study recruited exposed participants who had met a COVID-19 case within 2 weeks before entry. TCRdb's table, derived via immunoSEQ multiplex PCR, lists solely in-frame clones and lacks some. In the table there are around 270,000 clones, 80% to 90% of which are singletons. This TCR was sampled from a woman between 40 and 50 years old who had been exposed to COVID-19. Sample: PBMCs or T cells enriched from blood (not recorded which).

The CDR3: CASSILSGGRFNSPLHF. Here the CDR3 DNA reads TGTGCCAGTAGTATATTGTCGGGGGGGAGATTTAATTCACCCCTCCACTTT. The chain carries TRBV19 and TRBJ1-6; D might be TRBD1 (5 bases). This CDR3 has 17 amino acids. Per the germline V gene, CDR1 is LNHDA and CDR2 is SQIVND (reference sequence). Trimming stripped 2 bases from V and 6 bases from J, with 17 bases between.